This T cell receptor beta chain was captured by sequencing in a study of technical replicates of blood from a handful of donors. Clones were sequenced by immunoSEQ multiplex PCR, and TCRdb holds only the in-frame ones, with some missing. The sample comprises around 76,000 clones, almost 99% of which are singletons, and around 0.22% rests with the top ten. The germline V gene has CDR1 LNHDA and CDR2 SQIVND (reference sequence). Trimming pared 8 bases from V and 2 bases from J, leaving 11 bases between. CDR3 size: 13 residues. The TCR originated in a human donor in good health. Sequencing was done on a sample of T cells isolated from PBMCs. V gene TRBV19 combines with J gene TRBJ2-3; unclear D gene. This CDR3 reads CASQDTNTDTQYF. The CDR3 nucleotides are TGTGCCAGTCAAGACACAAACACAGATACGCAGTATTTT.